This T cell receptor beta chain derives from a study of shared clonotypes between healthy human individuals. CDR1 and CDR2 (germline): PRHDT, FYEKMQ (reference sequence). The CDR3 is 14 residues long. V was cut by 5 bases and J by 6 bases, with 17 bases left in between. Naive CD8 cells comprised CD45RO-negative, CCR7-positively selected cells, excluding terminally differentiated effector memory CD45RA+ cells. Generated by immunoSEQ multiplex PCR, the TCRdb table keeps only in-frame clones and is missing some. The profile shows some 2 million clones, about 94% of them singletons. Material: naive CD8+ T cells sorted from blood. The chain carries TRBV13 and TRBJ2-7; D could derive from TRBD1 or TRBD2 (7 bases each). This receptor was taken from a man younger than 35 in good health. As DNA, the CDR3 is TGTGCCAGCAGCCCGCCAGGGGGGGACCGCGAGCAGTACTTC. It is translated as CASSPPGGDREQYF.